Listed below are T cell receptor beta chains from one sample, sequenced in a study of blood T cell repertoires in COVID-19. Repertoires were generated with immunoSEQ multiplex PCR, while TCRdb's copy carries only in-frame clones and drops some. The sample shows roughly 250,000 clones, approximately 84% of them seen only once. Source material: peripheral blood. The receptors come from a person between 65 and 80 years old with COVID-19, enrolled during active disease. Both conserved end residues are part of each CDR3. Fields, in order: CDR3 length, clone size, D gene, J gene, V gene, CDR3 protein, CDR3 DNA. A D gene is named only where the DNA matches it firmly. Where a row states a size, it is once, few, many or the class of an expanded clone; other rows omit it.

len: 15
abundance: NA
d_gene: TRBD2
j_gene: TRBJ2-1
v_gene: TRBV18
CDR3aa: CASSPSGGAYNEQFF
CDR3nt: TGTGCCAGCTCACCAAGCGGGGGGGCTTACAATGAGCAGTTCTTC

len: 15
abundance: NA
d_gene: NA
j_gene: TRBJ1-3
v_gene: TRBV29-1
CDR3aa: CSVMAATDSGNTIYF
CDR3nt: TGCAGCGTTATGGCAGCGACCGACTCTGGAAACACCATATATTTT

len: 12
abundance: NA
d_gene: NA
j_gene: TRBJ2-7
v_gene: TRBV4-3
CDR3aa: CASSQTGSEQYF
CDR3nt: TGCGCCAGCAGCCAAACAGGGAGCGAGCAGTACTTC

len: 12
abundance: NA
d_gene: NA
j_gene: TRBJ1-4
v_gene: TRBV9
CDR3aa: CASSVNGGKLFF
CDR3nt: TGTGCCAGCAGCGTAAACGGCGGGAAACTGTTTTTT

len: 12
abundance: NA
d_gene: NA
j_gene: TRBJ2-2
v_gene: TRBV6-5
CDR3aa: CATQGSIGELFF
CDR3nt: TGTGCCACCCAGGGGTCGATCGGGGAGCTGTTTTTT

len: 16
abundance: NA
d_gene: TRBD2
j_gene: TRBJ2-1
v_gene: TRBV4-3
CDR3aa: CASSHSPTAGHNEQFF
CDR3nt: TGCGCCAGCAGCCACTCCCCTACAGCGGGACACAATGAGCAGTTCTTC

len: 17
abundance: NA
d_gene: TRBD2
j_gene: TRBJ2-1
v_gene: TRBV24-1
CDR3aa: CATSDPPRSGSIDEQFF
CDR3nt: TGTGCCACCAGTGATCCCCCGAGGAGCGGGAGTATCGATGAGCAGTTCTTC

len: 14
abundance: NA
d_gene: NA
j_gene: TRBJ2-4
v_gene: TRBV3-1/TRBV3-2
CDR3aa: CASSQESRGNIQYF
CDR3nt: TGTGCCAGCAGCCAAGAGTCCAGGGGAAACATTCAGTACTTC

len: 16
abundance: NA
d_gene: NA
j_gene: TRBJ1-3
v_gene: TRBV27
CDR3aa: CASSPTWGLGGNTIYF
CDR3nt: TGTGCCAGCAGTCCGACGTGGGGGCTGGGGGGAAACACCATATATTTT

len: 18
abundance: once
d_gene: NA
j_gene: TRBJ2-6
v_gene: TRBV7-8
CDR3aa: CAFFKPDRDKPGANVLTF
CDR3nt: TGTGCCTTCTTCAAACCAGACAGAGACAAACCTGGGGCCAACGTCCTGACTTTC

len: 15
abundance: NA
d_gene: NA
j_gene: TRBJ2-5
v_gene: TRBV27
CDR3aa: CASSLEAAGRETQYF
CDR3nt: TGTGCCAGCTCTCTAGAGGCGGCAGGGAGGGAGACCCAGTACTTC

len: 17
abundance: NA
d_gene: TRBD1
j_gene: TRBJ1-3
v_gene: TRBV11-2
CDR3aa: CASSLAGTALSGNTIYF
CDR3nt: TGTGCCAGCAGCTTAGCTGGGACAGCTCTCTCTGGAAACACCATATATTTT

len: 14
abundance: NA
d_gene: TRBD1
j_gene: TRBJ1-6
v_gene: TRBV5-1
CDR3aa: CASSFDRANSPLHF
CDR3nt: TGCGCCAGCAGCTTCGACAGGGCCAATTCACCCCTCCACTTT

len: 13
abundance: NA
d_gene: NA
j_gene: TRBJ1-4
v_gene: TRBV3-1/TRBV3-2
CDR3aa: CASSQARVEKLFF
CDR3nt: TGTGCCAGCAGCCAAGCACGGGTTGAAAAACTGTTTTTT

len: 19
abundance: NA
d_gene: NA
j_gene: TRBJ1-2
v_gene: TRBV5-1
CDR3aa: CASSLDGVPGDQDEYGYTF
CDR3nt: TGCGCCAGCAGCTTGGATGGCGTGCCAGGGGATCAAGATGAGTACGGCTACACCTTC

len: 17
abundance: NA
d_gene: TRBD1
j_gene: TRBJ1-2
v_gene: TRBV19
CDR3aa: CASNPGAGGISNYGYTF
CDR3nt: TGTGCCAGTAACCCGGGTGCAGGGGGCATTTCTAACTATGGCTACACCTTC

len: 16
abundance: NA
d_gene: TRBD2
j_gene: TRBJ2-3
v_gene: TRBV29-1
CDR3aa: CSVETAIAGDADTQYF
CDR3nt: TGCAGCGTTGAAACGGCTATAGCGGGAGATGCAGATACGCAGTATTTT

len: 13
abundance: NA
d_gene: TRBD1
j_gene: TRBJ1-2
v_gene: TRBV5-1
CDR3aa: CASNDRGNYGYTF
CDR3nt: TGCGCCAGCAATGACAGGGGTAACTATGGCTACACCTTC

len: 18
abundance: NA
d_gene: NA
j_gene: TRBJ2-6
v_gene: TRBV24-1
CDR3aa: CATSDPYGGALGANVLTF
CDR3nt: TGTGCCACCAGTGACCCCTATGGCGGAGCGCTTGGGGCCAACGTCCTGACTTTC

len: 19
abundance: once
d_gene: TRBD2
j_gene: TRBJ2-3
v_gene: TRBV15
CDR3aa: CATSRDERGGAGSTDTQYF
CDR3nt: TGTGCCACCAGCAGAGATGAGCGGGGGGGGGCAGGTAGCACAGATACGCAGTATTTT

len: 16
abundance: once
d_gene: TRBD2
j_gene: TRBJ2-3
v_gene: TRBV2
CDR3aa: CASSEAARGGTDTQYF
CDR3nt: TGTGCCAGCAGTGAAGCAGCGCGGGGGGGCACAGATACGCAGTATTTT

len: 17
abundance: NA
d_gene: NA
j_gene: TRBJ2-4
v_gene: TRBV27
CDR3aa: CAPPPRAGGLAKNIQYF
CDR3nt: TGTGCCCCGCCGCCAAGGGCAGGCGGGCTAGCCAAAAACATTCAGTACTTC

len: 13
abundance: NA
d_gene: NA
j_gene: TRBJ2-2
v_gene: TRBV2
CDR3aa: CASSLKKTGELFF
CDR3nt: TGTGCCAGCAGTCTAAAGAAAACCGGGGAGCTGTTTTTT

len: 16
abundance: NA
d_gene: NA
j_gene: TRBJ2-1
v_gene: TRBV21-1
CDR3aa: CASPNRRGGKPNEQFF
CDR3nt: TGTGCCAGCCCCAATAGGCGGGGGGGGAAACCCAATGAGCAGTTCTTC

len: 14
abundance: NA
d_gene: NA
j_gene: TRBJ2-7
v_gene: TRBV10-3
CDR3aa: CAISEGQFSYEQYF
CDR3nt: TGTGCCATCAGTGAGGGACAGTTTTCCTACGAGCAGTACTTC

len: 14
abundance: NA
d_gene: NA
j_gene: TRBJ1-5
v_gene: TRBV24-1
CDR3aa: CATSDFRVREPQHF
CDR3nt: TGTGCCACCAGTGATTTTCGGGTTCGTGAGCCCCAGCATTTT

len: 18
abundance: NA
d_gene: TRBD2
j_gene: TRBJ2-3
v_gene: TRBV2
CDR3aa: CASKKGLAGGGTGDTQYF
CDR3nt: TGTGCCAGCAAGAAGGGACTAGCGGGGGGAGGGACTGGCGATACGCAGTATTTT

len: 15
abundance: NA
d_gene: NA
j_gene: TRBJ2-3
v_gene: TRBV4-2
CDR3aa: CASSTQPGGTDTQYF
CDR3nt: TGTGCCAGCAGCACCCAGCCCGGGGGCACAGATACGCAGTATTTT

len: 13
abundance: NA
d_gene: NA
j_gene: TRBJ2-2
v_gene: TRBV6-5
CDR3aa: CASSQGNTGELFF
CDR3nt: TGTGCCAGCAGTCAGGGTAACACCGGGGAGCTGTTTTTT

len: 14
abundance: NA
d_gene: NA
j_gene: TRBJ1-1
v_gene: TRBV7-2
CDR3aa: CASRPGPVNTEAFF
CDR3nt: TGTGCCAGCAGACCAGGGCCCGTAAACACTGAAGCTTTCTTT

len: 10
abundance: NA
d_gene: NA
j_gene: TRBJ1-1
v_gene: TRBV20-1
CDR3aa: CSAGGAEAFF
CDR3nt: TGCAGTGCCGGAGGCGCTGAAGCTTTCTTT

len: 15
abundance: NA
d_gene: TRBD1
j_gene: TRBJ1-1
v_gene: TRBV5-4
CDR3aa: CASSLGGTVVTEAFF
CDR3nt: TGTGCCAGCAGCTTGGGGGGGACAGTAGTCACTGAAGCTTTCTTT

len: 14
abundance: NA
d_gene: NA
j_gene: TRBJ2-3
v_gene: TRBV28
CDR3aa: CASRGGVSTDTQYF
CDR3nt: TGTGCCAGCAGGGGGGGTGTGAGCACAGATACGCAGTATTTT

len: 15
abundance: NA
d_gene: NA
j_gene: TRBJ2-1
v_gene: TRBV2
CDR3aa: CASSEPRSSYNEQFF
CDR3nt: TGTGCCAGCAGTGAGCCCCGTAGCTCCTACAATGAGCAGTTCTTC

len: 13
abundance: NA
d_gene: NA
j_gene: TRBJ1-1
v_gene: TRBV7-9
CDR3aa: CASSLEEDAEAFF
CDR3nt: TGTGCCAGCAGCTTAGAGGAGGACGCTGAAGCTTTCTTT

len: 15
abundance: NA
d_gene: NA
j_gene: TRBJ2-7
v_gene: TRBV28
CDR3aa: CASNGGSHRGGEQYF
CDR3nt: TGTGCCAGCAATGGAGGATCGCACAGGGGGGGAGAGCAGTACTTC

len: 19
abundance: NA
d_gene: NA
j_gene: TRBJ2-7
v_gene: TRBV21-1
CDR3aa: CASSKRRQGVPELPYEQYF
CDR3nt: TGTGCCAGCAGCAAAAGGCGACAGGGAGTCCCCGAGTTGCCCTACGAGCAGTACTTC

len: 15
abundance: NA
d_gene: TRBD2
j_gene: TRBJ2-3
v_gene: TRBV5-1
CDR3aa: CASTNQRGSTDTQYF
CDR3nt: TGCGCCAGCACCAATCAGCGGGGGAGCACAGATACGCAGTATTTT

len: 17
abundance: NA
d_gene: NA
j_gene: TRBJ2-3
v_gene: TRBV10-3
CDR3aa: CAISPTQGAGATDTQYF
CDR3nt: TGTGCCATCAGTCCGACTCAGGGGGCGGGAGCTACAGATACGCAGTATTTT

len: 18
abundance: NA
d_gene: NA
j_gene: TRBJ2-6
v_gene: TRBV24-1
CDR3aa: CATSRGGTAPSGANVLTF
CDR3nt: TGTGCCACCAGTAGGGGCGGGACAGCCCCTTCTGGGGCCAACGTCCTGACTTTC

len: 17
abundance: NA
d_gene: TRBD1
j_gene: TRBJ1-2
v_gene: TRBV9
CDR3aa: CASGHTTGPGYEYGYTF
CDR3nt: TGTGCCAGCGGCCACACGACAGGGCCCGGCTATGAATATGGCTACACCTTC

len: 14
abundance: NA
d_gene: NA
j_gene: TRBJ2-1
v_gene: TRBV11-2
CDR3aa: CASSLILDDNEQFF
CDR3nt: TGTGCCAGCAGCTTAATCCTAGACGACAATGAGCAGTTCTTC

len: 15
abundance: NA
d_gene: TRBD2
j_gene: TRBJ2-7
v_gene: TRBV28
CDR3aa: CASSLMGSGSSEQYF
CDR3nt: TGTGCCAGCAGTTTAATGGGTAGCGGGAGTAGCGAGCAGTACTTC

len: 14
abundance: NA
d_gene: NA
j_gene: TRBJ2-1
v_gene: TRBV28
CDR3aa: CASSKHTSHNEQFF
CDR3nt: TGTGCCAGCAGTAAACACACCAGTCACAATGAGCAGTTCTTC